This TCR beta chain was identified in a study of cytomegalovirus exposure and HLA in healthy donors. Study in general: Previous work identified 95 million to 120 million unique TCR beta sequences from around 200 million T cells.

A remark on this clone: The antigen is unknown.

PCR used 60 Vbeta primers and 13 Jbeta primers. The method was immunoSEQ multiplex PCR; TCRdb's version includes in-frame clones alone and lacks a portion of them. The sample records 50,000 or so clones, about three quarters being singletons. Study findings and constraints: As confirmed in vitro, three CMV-associated chains were specific for CMV antigens. The likely explanation for a cluster of highly shared sequence variants was sequencing artifact.

Germline CDR1 and CDR2: SNHLY and FYNNEI. The junction had 12 bases not matched to a gene; V was cut back by 7 bases and J by 7 bases. CDR3 length: 14 residues. Sequencing was done on a sample of PBMCs. The origin of this receptor is a female donor in good health and CMV-seronegative. The genes are TRBV2 and TRBJ2-7, with 8 bases identical to TRBD2. The CDR3 region has the DNA TGTGCCAGCAAGGTGAGCGGGAGACGCGAAGAGCAGTACTTC. This translates into CASKVSGRREEQYF.